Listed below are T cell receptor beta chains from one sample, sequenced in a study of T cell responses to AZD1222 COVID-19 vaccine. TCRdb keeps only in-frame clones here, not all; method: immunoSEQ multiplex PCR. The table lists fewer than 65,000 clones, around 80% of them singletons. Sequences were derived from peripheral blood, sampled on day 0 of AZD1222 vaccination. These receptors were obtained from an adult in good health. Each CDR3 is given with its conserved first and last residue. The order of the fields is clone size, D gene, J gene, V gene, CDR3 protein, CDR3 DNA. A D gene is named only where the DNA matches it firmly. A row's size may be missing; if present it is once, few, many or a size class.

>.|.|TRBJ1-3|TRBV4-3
CASSPSGSSGNTIYF
TGCGCCAGCAGCCCTTCCGGGAGCTCTGGAAACACCATATATTTT
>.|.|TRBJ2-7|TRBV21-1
CASSKTARSSYEQYF
TGTGCCAGCAGCAAGACGGCCAGAAGCTCCTACGAGCAGTACTTC
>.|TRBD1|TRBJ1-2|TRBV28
CASSLRTGRNGYTF
TGTGCCAGCAGTTTACGGACAGGGAGGAATGGCTACACCTTC
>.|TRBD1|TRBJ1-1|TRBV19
CASSIGTANTEAFF
TGTGCCAGTAGTATCGGGACAGCGAACACTGAAGCTTTCTTT
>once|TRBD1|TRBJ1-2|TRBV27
CASSFFGTGGDGYTF
TGTGCCAGCAGTTTCTTTGGGACAGGGGGTGACGGCTACACCTTC
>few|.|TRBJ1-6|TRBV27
CASSLFSQGPYNSPLHF
TGTGCCAGCAGTTTATTCTCGCAGGGCCCTTATAATTCACCCCTCCACTTT
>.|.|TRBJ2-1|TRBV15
CATSRDGFYNEQFF
TGTGCCACCAGCAGAGATGGTTTTTACAATGAGCAGTTCTTC
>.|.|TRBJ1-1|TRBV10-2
CASRMAGAEAFF
TGCGCCAGCAGGATGGCGGGGGCTGAAGCTTTCTTT
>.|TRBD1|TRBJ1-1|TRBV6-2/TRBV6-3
CASSRQGYTEAFF
TGTGCCAGCAGCCGACAGGGGTACACTGAAGCTTTCTTT
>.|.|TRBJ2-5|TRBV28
CASSSGPGKTQYF
TGTGCCAGCAGTTCTGGCCCAGGAAAGACCCAGTACTTC
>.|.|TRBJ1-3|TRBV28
CASSPSDSYGNTIYF
TGTGCCAGCAGTCCTTCGGACAGTTACGGAAACACCATATATTTT
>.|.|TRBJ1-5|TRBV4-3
CASSQAEGQPQHF
TGCGCCAGCAGCCAAGCAGAGGGGCAGCCCCAGCATTTT
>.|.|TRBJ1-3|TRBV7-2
CASSLLGDPGNTIYF
TGTGCCAGCAGCTTATTAGGAGACCCTGGAAACACCATATATTTT
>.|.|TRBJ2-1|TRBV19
CASTVTGSYNEQFF
TGTGCCAGTACTGTGACTGGGTCCTACAATGAGCAGTTCTTC
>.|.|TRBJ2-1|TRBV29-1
CSVEGPYNEQFF
TGCAGCGTTGAAGGGCCTTACAATGAGCAGTTCTTC
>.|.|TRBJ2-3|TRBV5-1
CASSLDGQRSGDTQYF
TGCGCCAGCAGCTTGGATGGACAACGGTCGGGAGATACGCAGTATTTT
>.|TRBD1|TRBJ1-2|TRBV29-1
CSVDGAGGSYTF
TGCAGCGTTGATGGTGCAGGGGGAAGCTACACCTTC
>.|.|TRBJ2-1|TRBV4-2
CASSHTWASNNEQFF
TGTGCCAGCAGCCACACTTGGGCCTCCAACAATGAGCAGTTCTTC
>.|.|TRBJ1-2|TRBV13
CASTPGRRNYGYTF
TGTGCCAGCACCCCGGGACGGCGAAACTATGGCTACACCTTC
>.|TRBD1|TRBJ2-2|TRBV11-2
CASSPGQAGTGELFF
TGTGCCAGCAGCCCGGGACAGGCGGGCACCGGGGAGCTGTTTTTT
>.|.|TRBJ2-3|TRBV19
CASSIGNVVTDTQYF
TGTGCCAGTAGTATAGGTAACGTGGTCACAGATACGCAGTATTTT
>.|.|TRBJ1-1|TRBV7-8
CASSGLGRAFF
TGTGCCAGCAGCGGTTTGGGACGGGCTTTCTTT
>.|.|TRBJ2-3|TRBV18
CASSRGQDYTDTQYF
TGTGCCAGCTCGAGGGGCCAGGACTACACAGATACGCAGTATTTT
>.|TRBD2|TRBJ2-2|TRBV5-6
CASSQSGSRVGELFF
TGTGCCAGCAGCCAAAGCGGGAGTAGAGTCGGGGAGCTGTTTTTT
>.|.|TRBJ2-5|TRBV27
CASSLRGRNQETQYF
TGTGCCAGCTCTCTCCGGGGGCGGAACCAAGAGACCCAGTACTTC
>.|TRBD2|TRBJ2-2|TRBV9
CASSVSGGAELFF
TGTGCCAGCAGCGTTAGCGGGGGGGCGGAGCTGTTTTTT
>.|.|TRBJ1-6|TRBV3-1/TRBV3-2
CASTRSRNNSPLHF
TGTGCCAGCACACGATCACGGAATAATTCACCCCTCCACTTT
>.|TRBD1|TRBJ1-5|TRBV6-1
CASREDRVRNQPQHF
TGTGCCAGCAGAGAAGACAGGGTCCGCAATCAGCCCCAGCATTTT
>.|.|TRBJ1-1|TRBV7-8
CASSATGGRNTEAFF
TGTGCCAGCAGCGCCACTGGAGGGCGGAACACTGAAGCTTTCTTT
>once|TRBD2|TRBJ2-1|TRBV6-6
CASSYRTSGGNEQFF
TGTGCCAGCAGTTATAGGACTAGCGGAGGCAATGAGCAGTTCTTC
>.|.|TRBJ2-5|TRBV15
CATSARQGIGETQYF
TGTGCCACCAGCGCCCGTCAGGGAATTGGGGAGACCCAGTACTTC
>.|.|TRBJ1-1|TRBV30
CAWSVLTEAFF
TGTGCCTGGAGTGTTCTAACAGAAGCTTTCTTT
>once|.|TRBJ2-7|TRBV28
CASSLLGRWGQYF
TGTGCCAGCAGTTTACTCGGCCGCTGGGGGCAGTACTTC
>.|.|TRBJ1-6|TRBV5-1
CASSKDTLSSYNSPLHF
TGCGCCAGCAGCAAGGACACTTTGAGCTCCTATAATTCACCCCTCCACTTT
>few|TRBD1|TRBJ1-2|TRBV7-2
CASSLGQGGLYGYTF
TGTGCCAGCAGCCTCGGACAGGGGGGCCTCTATGGCTACACCTTC
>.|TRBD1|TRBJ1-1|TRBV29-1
CSGGRDRGSSGTEAFF
TGCAGCGGGGGCCGGGACAGGGGCAGCTCAGGCACTGAAGCTTTCTTT
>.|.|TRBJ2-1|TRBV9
CASSVATRGTREQFF
TGTGCCAGCAGCGTAGCTACGAGAGGGACGCGCGAGCAGTTCTTC
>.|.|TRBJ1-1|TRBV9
CASSAAQGSATEAFF
TGTGCCAGCAGCGCCGCACAGGGAAGTGCCACTGAAGCTTTCTTT
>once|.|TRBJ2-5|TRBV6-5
CASSSYGAQYF
TGTGCCAGCAGCTCCTACGGGGCCCAGTACTTC
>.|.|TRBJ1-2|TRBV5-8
CASSFKGTGGYTF
TGTGCCAGCAGCTTTAAAGGGACTGGCGGCTACACCTTC
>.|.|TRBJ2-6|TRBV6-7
CASSYSTNSGANVLTF
TGTGCCAGCAGTTACTCGACAAACTCTGGGGCCAACGTCCTGACTTTC
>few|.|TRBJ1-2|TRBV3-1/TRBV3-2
CASSQDWRGMGGYTF
TGTGCCAGCAGCCAAGATTGGAGGGGAATGGGCGGCTACACCTTC
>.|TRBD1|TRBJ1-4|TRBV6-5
CASSYGWGQPNEKLFF
TGTGCCAGCAGCTACGGATGGGGACAGCCTAATGAAAAACTGTTTTTT
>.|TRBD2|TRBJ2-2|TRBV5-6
CASSLAGRSGARTGELFF
TGTGCCAGCAGCTTGGCCGGGAGGAGCGGGGCGCGGACCGGGGAGCTGTTTTTT
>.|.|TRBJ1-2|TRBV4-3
CASSQAEGFGYTF
TGCGCCAGCAGCCAAGCGGAGGGGTTTGGCTACACCTTC
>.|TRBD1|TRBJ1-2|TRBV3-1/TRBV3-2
CASSLRTGYGYTF
TGTGCCAGCAGCCTCAGGACAGGGTATGGCTACACCTTC
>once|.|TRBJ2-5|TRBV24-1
CATSDGTRQETQYF
TGTGCCACCAGTGACGGGACTCGGCAAGAGACCCAGTACTTC
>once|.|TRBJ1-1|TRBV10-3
CAISRTDTEAFF
TGTGCCATCAGCCGGACCGATACTGAAGCTTTCTTT
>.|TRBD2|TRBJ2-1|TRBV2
CATGLAGGQQFF
TGTGCCACGGGACTAGCGGGGGGACAGCAGTTCTTC
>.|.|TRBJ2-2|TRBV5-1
CASSEGPGELFF
TGCGCCAGCAGCGAAGGTCCTGGGGAGCTGTTTTTT
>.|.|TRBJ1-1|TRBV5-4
CASSLKRTANTEAFF
TGTGCCAGCAGCTTGAAACGGACAGCGAACACTGAAGCTTTCTTT
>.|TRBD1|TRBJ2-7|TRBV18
CASSPRSGGDEQYF
TGTGCCAGCTCCCCAAGATCAGGGGGCGACGAGCAGTACTTC
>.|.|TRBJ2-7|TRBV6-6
CASWAPRGTYEQYF
TGTGCCAGCTGGGCCCCCCGGGGGACTTACGAGCAGTACTTC
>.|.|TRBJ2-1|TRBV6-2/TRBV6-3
CASSSSGYNEQFF
TGTGCCAGCAGTTCCTCGGGGTACAATGAGCAGTTCTTC
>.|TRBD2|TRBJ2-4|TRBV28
CASSSLAGGENIQYF
TGTGCCAGCAGTTCCCTAGCGGGAGGCGAAAACATTCAGTACTTC
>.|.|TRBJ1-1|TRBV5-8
CASSRREGTEAFF
TGTGCCAGCAGCCGCCGGGAGGGCACTGAAGCTTTCTTT
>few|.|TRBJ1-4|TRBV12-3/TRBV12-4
CASSWAGVRKLFF
TGTGCCAGCTCTTGGGCAGGGGTAAGAAAACTGTTTTTT
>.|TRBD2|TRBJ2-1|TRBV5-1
CASSLGAGWDEQFF
TGCGCCAGCAGCTTAGGAGCGGGGTGGGATGAGCAGTTCTTC
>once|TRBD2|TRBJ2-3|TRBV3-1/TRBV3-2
CASSRYSGSIDTQYF
TGTGCCAGCAGCCGATATAGCGGGAGTATAGATACGCAGTATTTT
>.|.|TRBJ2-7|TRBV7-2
CASSLVRQADEQYF
TGTGCCAGCAGCTTAGTCCGACAGGCCGACGAGCAGTACTTC